A single sample gave rise to the 2 T cell receptor beta chains below, sequenced in a study of tumor-infiltrating lymphocytes in oesophageal squamous cell carcinoma. TCRdb processed the PCR reads anew with MiXCR; each CDR3 protein has one entry. The table includes roughly 20,000 distinct CDR3 sequences, around 43% detected once. Material for sequencing was blood. These receptors originate from a male donor with esophageal squamous cell carcinoma.

In DNA, the CDR3 is TGCAGTGCTAGACTGACAGCAGAGACCCAGTACTTC. It encodes CSARLTAETQYF. V and J are TRBV20-1 and TRBJ2-7; tentatively, D is TRBD1 (5 bases). The end of the DNA aligns better with TRBJ2-5, so the J call may be wrong. The CDR3 runs 12 residues. Germline V gene sequence: CDR1 DFQATT, CDR2 SNEGSKA (reference sequence).

This chain joins TRBV6-9 and TRBJ2-2; D remains unclear. Germline loops: CDR1 MNHGY, CDR2 SVAAGI. The ends were cut back, 3 bases at V and 2 bases at J, with 10 bases in the middle. The length of the CDR3 is 15 residues. The CDR3 nucleotides are TGTGCCAGCAGTTACATGACGGCTAACACCGGGGAGCTGTTTTTT. Translated: CASSYMTANTGELFF.